This T cell receptor beta chain was obtained from a study of OX40 agonist ivuxolimab in advanced cancers. Profiled with immunoSEQ multiplex PCR; TCRdb holds only in-frame clones, not every one. The table records 45,000 to 60,000 clones, 79% of them present only once. CDR3 length: 14 amino acids. Unmatched junction bases numbered 9, after V lost 8 bases and J lost 3 bases. From germline, CDR1 is MDHEN and CDR2 SYDVKM. This clone was recorded a few times. The sample was CD4+ or CD8+ T cells sorted from blood, taken in a trial of the OX40 agonist ivuxolimab. The chain recombines TRBV28 with TRBJ2-7, with 8 bases identical to TRBD1. The receptor comes from an adult with an advanced solid tumor such as melanoma, head and neck, liver or kidney cancer. This chain's CDR3 is CASATGTGGYEQYF. The CDR3 nucleotides read TGTGCCAGCGCAACCGGGACAGGCGGCTACGAGCAGTACTTC.